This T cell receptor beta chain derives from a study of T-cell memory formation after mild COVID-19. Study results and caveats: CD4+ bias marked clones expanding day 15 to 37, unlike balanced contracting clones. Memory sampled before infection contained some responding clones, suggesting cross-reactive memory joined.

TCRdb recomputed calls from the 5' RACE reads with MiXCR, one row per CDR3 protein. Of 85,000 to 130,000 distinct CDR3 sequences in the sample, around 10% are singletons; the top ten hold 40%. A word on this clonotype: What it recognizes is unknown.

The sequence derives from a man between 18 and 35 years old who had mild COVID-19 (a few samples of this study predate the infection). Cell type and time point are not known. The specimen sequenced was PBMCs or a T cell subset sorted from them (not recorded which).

The CDR3 here is CASSLAGAQLAEAFF. Written as DNA, the CDR3 is TGTGCCAGCAGCTTAGCTGGGGCTCAATTGGCTGAAGCTTTCTTT. The chain is built from TRBV7-9 and TRBJ1-1; D is possibly TRBD1 (5 bases). CDR1 and CDR2 from the germline V gene are SEHNR and FQNEAQ (reference sequence). The CDR3 consists of 15 residues. Between the trimmed V and J ends, which lost 0 bases and 6 bases, there was a span of 14 bases.